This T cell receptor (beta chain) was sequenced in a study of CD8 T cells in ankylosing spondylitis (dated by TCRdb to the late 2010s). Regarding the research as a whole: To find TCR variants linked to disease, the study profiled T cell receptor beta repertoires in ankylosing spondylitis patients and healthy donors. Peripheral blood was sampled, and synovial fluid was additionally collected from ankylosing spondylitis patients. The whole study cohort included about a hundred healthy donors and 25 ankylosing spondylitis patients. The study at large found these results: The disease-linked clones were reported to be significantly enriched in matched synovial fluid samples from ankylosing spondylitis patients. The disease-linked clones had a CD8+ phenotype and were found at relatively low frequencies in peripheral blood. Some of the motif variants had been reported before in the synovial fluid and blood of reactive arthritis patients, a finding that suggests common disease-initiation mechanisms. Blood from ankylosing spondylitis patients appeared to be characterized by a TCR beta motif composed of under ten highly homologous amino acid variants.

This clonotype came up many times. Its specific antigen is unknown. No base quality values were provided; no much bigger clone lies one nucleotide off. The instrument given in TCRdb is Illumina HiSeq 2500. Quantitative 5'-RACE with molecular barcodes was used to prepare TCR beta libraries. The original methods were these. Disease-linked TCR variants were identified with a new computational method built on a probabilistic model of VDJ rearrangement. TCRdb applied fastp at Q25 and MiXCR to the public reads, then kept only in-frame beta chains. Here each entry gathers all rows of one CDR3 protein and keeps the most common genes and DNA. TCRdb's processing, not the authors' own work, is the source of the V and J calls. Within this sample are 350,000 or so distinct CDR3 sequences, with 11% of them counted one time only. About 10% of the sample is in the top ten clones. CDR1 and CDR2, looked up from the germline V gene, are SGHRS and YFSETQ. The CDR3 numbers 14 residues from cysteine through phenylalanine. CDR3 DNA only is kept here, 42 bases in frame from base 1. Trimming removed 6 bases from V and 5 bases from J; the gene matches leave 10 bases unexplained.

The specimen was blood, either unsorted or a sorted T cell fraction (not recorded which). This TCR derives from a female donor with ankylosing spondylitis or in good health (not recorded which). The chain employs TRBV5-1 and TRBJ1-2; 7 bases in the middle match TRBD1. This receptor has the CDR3 CASKRDSGSYGYTF. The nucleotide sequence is TGCGCCAGCAAGAGGGACAGCGGGTCGTATGGCTACACCTTC.